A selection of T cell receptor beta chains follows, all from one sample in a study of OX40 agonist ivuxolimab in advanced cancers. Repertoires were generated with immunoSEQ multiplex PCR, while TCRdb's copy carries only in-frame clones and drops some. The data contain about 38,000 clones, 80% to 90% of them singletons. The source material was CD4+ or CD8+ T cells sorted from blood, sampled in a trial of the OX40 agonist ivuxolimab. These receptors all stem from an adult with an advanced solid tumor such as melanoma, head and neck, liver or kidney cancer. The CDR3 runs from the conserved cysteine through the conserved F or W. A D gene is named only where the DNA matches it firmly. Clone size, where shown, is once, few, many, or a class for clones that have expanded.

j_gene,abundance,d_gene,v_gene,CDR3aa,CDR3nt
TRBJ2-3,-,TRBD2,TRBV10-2,CASSLGVAGGSGDTQYF,TGCGCCAGCAGTCTAGGGGTAGCGGGGGGCTCCGGAGATACGCAGTATTTT
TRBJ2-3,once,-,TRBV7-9,CASTTGVANTQYF,TGTGCCAGCACCACCGGGGTAGCGAATACGCAGTATTTT
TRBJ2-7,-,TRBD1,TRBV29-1,CSAGQFSYEQYF,TGCAGCGCGGGACAGTTCTCCTACGAGCAGTACTTC
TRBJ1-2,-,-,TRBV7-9,CASSLEAFRGDYGYTF,TGTGCCAGCAGCTTAGAAGCCTTTCGAGGGGACTATGGCTACACCTTC
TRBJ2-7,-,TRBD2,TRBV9,CASSVGERGGSYEQYF,TGTGCCAGCAGCGTAGGGGAGCGGGGGGGGTCCTACGAGCAGTACTTC
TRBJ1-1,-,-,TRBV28,CASIPRRPSEAFF,TGTGCCAGCATCCCTAGGAGGCCTTCTGAAGCTTTCTTT
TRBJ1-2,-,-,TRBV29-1,CSVRELENKNYGYTF,TGCAGCGTCAGGGAATTAGAGAATAAGAACTATGGCTACACCTTC
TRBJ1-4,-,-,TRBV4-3,CASSQDPATDNEKLFF,TGCGCCAGCAGCCAAGATCCAGCGACAGATAATGAAAAACTGTTTTTT
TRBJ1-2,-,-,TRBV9,CASTAGGVAGYTF,TGTGCCAGCACTGCCGGGGGGGTTGCTGGCTACACCTTC
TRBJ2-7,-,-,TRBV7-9,CASSASNRVLYEQYF,TGTGCCAGCAGCGCCTCTAACAGGGTTCTCTACGAGCAGTACTTC
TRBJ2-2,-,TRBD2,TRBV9,CASSVAVRGGPGELFF,TGTGCCAGCAGCGTAGCTGTGCGGGGGGGCCCTGGGGAGCTGTTTTTT
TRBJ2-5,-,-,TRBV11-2,CASSPTEIWGETQYF,TGTGCCAGCAGCCCGACAGAGATTTGGGGAGAGACCCAGTACTTC
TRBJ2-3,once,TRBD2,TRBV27,CASSLYSGVAYTQYF,TGTGCCAGCAGTTTATATAGCGGGGTTGCATATACGCAGTATTTT
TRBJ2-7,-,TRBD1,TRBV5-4,CASSLRTGVSYEQYF,TGTGCCAGCAGCTTGAGGACAGGGGTTTCCTACGAGCAGTACTTC
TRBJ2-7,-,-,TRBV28,CASKLIGVSYEQYF,TGTGCCAGCAAGTTGATCGGGGTCTCCTACGAGCAGTACTTC
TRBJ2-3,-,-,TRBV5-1,CASSLAFDGGAVADTQYF,TGCGCCAGCAGCTTGGCCTTCGACGGGGGCGCTGTGGCAGATACGCAGTATTTT
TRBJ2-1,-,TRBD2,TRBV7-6,CASSSGRLAGGNHSYNEQFF,TGTGCCAGCAGCTCGGGCAGGCTAGCGGGGGGGAACCATTCCTACAATGAGCAGTTCTTC
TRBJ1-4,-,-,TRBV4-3,CASSLTGSARVFF,TGCGCCAGCAGCCTCACGGGCAGCGCCCGGGTGTTTTTT
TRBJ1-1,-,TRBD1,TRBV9,CASSLSTGQGTEAFF,TGTGCCAGCAGCCTATCGACAGGACAGGGCACTGAAGCTTTCTTT
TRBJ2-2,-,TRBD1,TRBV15,CATSSGIDRGNTGELFF,TGTGCCACCAGCAGTGGGATAGACAGGGGGAACACCGGGGAGCTGTTTTTT
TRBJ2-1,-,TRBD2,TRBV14,CASSQDRGTSGGPADFYNEQFF,TGTGCCAGCAGCCAAGATCGAGGGACTAGCGGGGGGCCAGCAGATTTTTACAATGAGCAGTTCTTC
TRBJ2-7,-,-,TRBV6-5,CASTHAEVGYEQYF,TGTGCCAGCACCCACGCCGAGGTTGGGTACGAGCAGTACTTC
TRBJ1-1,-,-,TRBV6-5,CASRLLTGFTEAFF,TGTGCCAGCAGACTCTTGACAGGATTCACTGAAGCTTTCTTT